What follows are 12 T cell receptor beta chains derived from one specimen sequenced in a study of blood T cells in healthy people across ages. A second PCR, run for about 7 to 11 cycles, used a sample-barcoded 5' primer plus a J-beta primer mix. TCRdb independently ran MiXCR on the 5' RACE reads; one entry per CDR3 protein. The data hold some 710,000 distinct CDR3 sequences, with 35% to 60% observed a single time. What was sequenced was blood. All receptors come from a man at least 80 years old in good health.

The V and J genes are TRBV25-1 and TRBJ1-4; D is ambiguous. V was cut by 4 bases and J by 4 bases, with 7 bases left in between. The CDR3 sequence is 13 residues long. The germline V gene has CDR1 MGHDK and CDR2 SYGVNS. This CDR3 reads CASSGAFNEKLFF. DNA of the CDR3: TGTGCCAGCAGTGGGGCCTTTAATGAAAAACTGTTTTTT.

This clonotype turned up a few times. This chain connects TRBV5-1 to TRBJ2-3, with 9 bases fitting TRBD1. The CDR3 has 16 residues. CDR1 is SGHRS and CDR2 is YFSETQ in the germline V gene. J lost 0 bases, V lost 4 bases, and 6 bases had no gene match. The CDR3 sequence is CASSQWTGVSTDTQYF. The CDR3 DNA reads as TGCGCCAGCAGCCAGTGGACAGGGGTTAGCACAGATACGCAGTATTTT.

The chain employs TRBV20-1 and TRBJ2-7; D remains ambiguous. The germline V gene has CDR1 DFQATT and CDR2 SNEGSKA (reference sequence). The CDR3 has 14 amino acids. Deletions cut 0 bases from V and 7 bases from J, with 16 bases between. The CDR3 is CSARDLHNYNEQYF. CDR3 bases: TGCAGTGCTAGAGATCTTCACAACTACAATGAGCAGTACTTC.

This clonotype showed up just a few times. This chain connects TRBV5-1 to TRBJ2-1; 9 bases agree with TRBD1. J lost 9 bases, V lost 0 bases, and 10 bases had no gene match. Germline V gene sequence: CDR1 SGHRS, CDR2 YFSETQ. The CDR3 has 16 residues. CDR3 DNA: TGCGCCAGCAGCTTGGCCGGGACAGGGACTGGGGGTGAGCAGTTCTTC. It specifies CASSLAGTGTGGEQFF.

This clonotype turned up a few times. The chain has TRBV20-1 and TRBJ1-2; D not resolved. This CDR3 is 13 amino acids long. Trimming shortened V by 5 bases and J by 4 bases, and 14 bases separated the two germline ends. Germline V gives CDR1 DFQATT, CDR2 SNEGSKA (reference sequence). CDR3 bases: TGCAGTGCTCGCCCGCCCGGTTTCTATGGCTACACCTTC. Encoded protein: CSARPPGFYGYTF.

The table lists this clonotype with a few counts. The rearrangement joins TRBV5-1 to TRBJ1-1; no clear D gene. Germline assignment: CDR1 SGHRS and CDR2 YFSETQ. The V end lost 0 bases, the J end lost 4 bases, and 10 bases lay between the germline ends. This CDR3 is built from 14 residues. In nucleotides, the CDR3 is TGCGCCAGCAGCTTGGGGGGAGATGGCACTGAAGCTTTCTTT. Encoded protein: CASSLGGDGTEAFF. Full variable domain (remainder filled in from reference TRBV5-1 and TRBJ1-1): KAGVTQTPRYLIKTRGQQVTLSCSPISGHRSVSWYQQTPGQGLQFLFEYFSETQRNKGNFPGRFSGRQFSNSRSEMNVSTLELGDSALYLCASSLGGDGTEAFFGQGTRLTVV.

The CDR3 nucleotides are TGTGCCAGCAGCTTAATGGGGACACCCTATGGCTACACCTTC. Its protein is CASSLMGTPYGYTF. V is TRBV7-3 and J is TRBJ1-2; possible D gene TRBD1, 6 bases. Germline V gives CDR1 SGHTA, CDR2 FQGTGA. The V end lost 1 base, the J end lost 4 bases, and 10 bases lay between the germline ends. The CDR3 is made up of 14 amino acids. Using reference TRBV7-3 and TRBJ1-2 for the parts outside the CDR3, the full variable domain is GAGVSQTPSNKVTEKGKYVELRCDPISGHTALYWYRQSLGQGPEFLIYFQGTGAADDSGLPNDRFFAVRPEGSVSTLKIQRTERGDSAVYLCASSLMGTPYGYTFGSGTRLTVV.

Comments on this clonotype: A much larger clone differs from this one at a single base, so this may be a read error. The chain carries TRBV29-1 and TRBJ2-1; TRBD2 matches at 7 bases. Looked up from germline, CDR1 is SQVTM and CDR2 is ANQGSEA. This CDR3 region has 14 residues. With V trimmed by 6 bases and J by 4 bases, 9 bases remained unmatched. In DNA, the CDR3 is TGCAGCGTCATGGCGGGAGACTTGTACAATGAGCAGTTCTTC. It specifies CSVMAGDLYNEQFF.

In this sample, this clonotype turned up a few times. V usage is TRBV7-3 and J usage is TRBJ2-1; 7 bases agree with TRBD2. This CDR3 is built from 15 residues. The V segment lost 1 base and the J segment 3 bases; nucleotides outside the gene matches: 3. Germline V lookup: CDR1 SGHTA, CDR2 FQGTGA. The CDR3 loop reads CASSLRREYYNEQFF. CDR3 bases: TGTGCCAGCAGCTTAAGGCGGGAGTACTACAATGAGCAGTTCTTC.

This clonotype was counted between two and nine times. The gene calls are TRBV7-9 and TRBJ2-1; TRBD1 matches 10 bases. V shed 4 bases and J 7 bases; nucleotides not matched to a gene: 4. Germline CDR1 SEHNR, CDR2 FQNEAQ (reference sequence). CDR3 length: 14 amino acids. This chain's CDR3 is CASSSPGQGNEQFF. The CDR3 DNA reads TGTGCCAGCAGCTCGCCGGGACAGGGGAATGAGCAGTTCTTC.

This clonotype was counted many times. This chain links TRBV7-2 with TRBJ2-7, with D tentatively TRBD2 (5 bases). CDR1 and CDR2 from the germline V gene are SGHTA and FQGNSA. This CDR3 region has 12 residues. V lost 1 base and J lost 8, with 9 bases in between. This CDR3 is CASSLERSKQYF. Written as DNA, the CDR3 is TGTGCCAGCAGCTTAGAGCGGAGTAAGCAGTACTTC. Based on the CDR3 plus reference TRBV7-2 and TRBJ2-7, the full variable domain is GAGVSQSPSNKVTEKGKDVELRCDPISGHTALYWYRQSLGQGLEFLIYFQGNSAPDKSGLPSDRFSAERTGGSVSTLTIQRTQQEDSAVYLCASSLERSKQYFGPGTRLTVT.

The chain employs TRBV12-3 or TRBV12-4 and TRBJ2-1; D may match TRBD1 or TRBD2 (5 bases each). V gave up 2 bases and J gave up 1 base, with 9 bases separating them. The CDR3 runs 15 residues. For the CDR3, the DNA is TGTGCCAGCAGTTTAATGGGGGTATCCTACAATGAGCAGTTCTTC. Protein sequence: CASSLMGVSYNEQFF.